This entry concerns a single T cell receptor beta chain. This sample was included in a study of blood T cell repertoires in COVID-19. The CDR3 sequence is 14 residues long. Per the germline V gene, CDR1 is MNHEY and CDR2 is SVGAGI. Between the trimmed V and J ends, which lost 2 bases and 1 base, there was a span of 6 bases. Clones were read by immunoSEQ multiplex PCR, and TCRdb kept only the in-frame ones, dropping some. The sample contains roughly 19,000 clones, approximately 88% of which appear only once. The sequencing sample was made of PBMCs or T cells enriched from blood (not recorded which). The chain combines TRBV6-5 with TRBJ1-5, with D possibly being TRBD1 (6 bases). The receptor's source is a woman in her 30s who had recovered from COVID-19. In DNA form, the CDR3 reads TGTGCCAGCAGTTACGGACAGAGCAATCAGCCCCAGCATTTT. Amino acid sequence: CASSYGQSNQPQHF.